The rows below give T cell receptor beta chains drawn from one sample of a study of T cells in Graves' hyperthyroidism and ophthalmopathy. TCRdb ran MiXCR on the multiplex PCR reads and lists one entry per CDR3 protein. The table records fewer than 550,000 distinct CDR3 sequences, 15% to 18% of them present only once. The sequencing sample was made of blood. The receptors were sampled from a woman under 30 with Graves' hyperthyroidism. Each CDR3 is given without its conserved first and last residue. The listing skips clone size in some rows; elsewhere it reads once, few, many or a size class.

abundance	v_gene	j_gene	CDR3aa
many	TRBV11-2	TRBJ2-4	ASSLGDRDSNIQY
many	TRBV6-6	TRBJ1-1	ASSYSRSLNTEAF
NA	TRBV10-1	TRBJ2-2	ASIEREEPPGELF
many	TRBV28	TRBJ1-4	ASSSRTGYNEKLF
NA	TRBV2	TRBJ2-2	ASNGELF
many	TRBV29-1	TRBJ2-7	SVADRDSPYEQY
once	TRBV27	TRBJ2-5	ASSFAGGGETQY
many	TRBV6-1	TRBJ2-5	ASSYEAAQY
NA	TRBV6-1	TRBJ2-7	ATSDRTVSYEQY
NA	TRBV20-1	TRBJ1-4	SASYAGQRDEKLF
few	TRBV19	TRBJ1-4	ASSNRPGNEKLF
many	TRBV18	TRBJ1-5	ASSPQGEPQH
many	TRBV11-2	TRBJ2-1	ASSSTGGLHNEQF